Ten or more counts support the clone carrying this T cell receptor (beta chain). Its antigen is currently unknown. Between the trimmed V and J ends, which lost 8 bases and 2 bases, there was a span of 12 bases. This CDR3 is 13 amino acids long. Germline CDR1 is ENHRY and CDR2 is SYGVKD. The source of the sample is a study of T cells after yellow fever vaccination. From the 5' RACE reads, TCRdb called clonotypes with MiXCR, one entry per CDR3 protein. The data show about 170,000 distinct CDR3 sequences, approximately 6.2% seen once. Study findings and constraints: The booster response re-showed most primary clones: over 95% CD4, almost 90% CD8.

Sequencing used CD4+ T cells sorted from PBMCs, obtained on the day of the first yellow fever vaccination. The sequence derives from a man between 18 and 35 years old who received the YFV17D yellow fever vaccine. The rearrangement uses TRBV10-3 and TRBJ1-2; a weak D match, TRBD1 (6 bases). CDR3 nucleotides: TGTGCCATCTCTTTGGGGGCCAACTATGGCTACACCTTC. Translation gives CAISLGANYGYTF.